The TCR beta chain under discussion was sequenced for a study of blood T cell repertoires in COVID-19 (TCRdb year 2020). About the full investigation: The collaborator samples originated in the United States, Italy and Spain and spanned the acute and convalescent phases of COVID-19. The prospective study material was composed of cDNA or gDNA derived from T cells, B-cell-depleted T cells, or PBMCs. Subjects who had been exposed to COVID-19, were actively infected with it, or had recovered from it provided the deeply sampled blood TCRbeta repertoires that made up the dataset. Where available, HLA class I and class II types were obtained from metadata supplied by the sample provider rather than from assay-based typing. The repertoires were released in a freely available public database meant as a resource for research on the immune response to SARS-CoV-2. Sample metadata almost always included a de-identified subject ID, COVID-19 status, age in years and sex. Samples came from the ongoing ImmuneRACE study (first 160 participants) plus 1,254 subjects from 6 global collaborators.

On the study overall, not on this receptor specifically: How much clinical and demographic metadata was included differed by source and by participant, and the metadata was provided uncurated.

As concerns this clone: There is no known antigen for this receptor. The sample holds no much larger clone one base away, and base qualities are not on file.

TCRbeta CDR3 regions were amplified from genomic DNA using the immunoSEQ Assay, a bias-controlled multiplex PCR. Concerning the study's data processing: Within the assay, amplification of reference gene primers was used to estimate how many nucleated cells each sample contained. To quantify the absolute abundance of each unique TCRbeta CDR3 rearrangement, sequence reads were collapsed and filtered. Productive Simpson clonality was computed per sample as the square root of Simpson's diversity index over productive rearrangements. TCRdb took this table from immuneACCESS and kept in-frame rearrangements with V and J called. Such tables lack part of the clones; where checked against another copy, unresolved V genes explain under half of the gap, and the rest is unexplained. V and J calls and clone size come straight from that table; D and trimming were deduced from the DNA. Across this sample there are about 160,000 clones, with roughly 93% seen only once. Of the sample, 3.5% to 5% falls within the top ten clones.

Whole blood was collected in K2EDTA tubes by collaborating institutions according to the institutions' own protocols. Collaborator samples were shipped for TCRbeta analysis as frozen whole blood, isolated PBMCs, or DNA extracted from either sample type. The CDR3, from cysteine to phenylalanine, totals 14 residues. Only the CDR3 part of the read is kept: 42 bases, read in frame from the first base. V is reduced by 2 bases and J by 5 bases, leaving a spacing of 9 bases between them. According to the germline V gene, CDR1 reads MNHEY and CDR2 reads SVGAGI. The V and J segments used are TRBV6-5 and TRBJ1-4; a tentative D call is TRBD1 (5 bases match). The sequenced sample was peripheral blood. The TCR sequence derives from a woman in her 50s with acute or convalescent COVID-19. The DNA sequence reads TGTGCCAGCAGTTACAGTCCAGGGAATGAAAAACTGTTTTTT. It codes for CASSYSPGNEKLFF.